This T cell receptor beta chain came from a study of cytomegalovirus exposure and HLA in healthy donors. Study results and limitations: Rare TCR sequences dominated, though some public TCRs recurred in many donors. Available immune exposure information was restricted to CMV serostatus only.

The PCR used 60 Vbeta and 13 Jbeta primers. The table came from immunoSEQ multiplex PCR; TCRdb's copy has only in-frame clones and leaves some out. The data contain 150,000 to 200,000 clones, roughly 85% of them singletons. To note about this clone: The antigen remains unidentified.

The receptor's source is a woman aged 50 to 60 in good health and CMV-seronegative. Input material: PBMCs.

CDR3 protein: CASRTGNYGYTF. CDR3 nucleotide sequence: TGTGCCAGCAGAACAGGGAACTATGGCTACACCTTC. The chain joins TRBV6-6 to TRBJ1-2, with D perhaps matching TRBD1 (6 bases). The CDR3 runs to 12 residues. The germline V gene has CDR1 MNHNY and CDR2 SVGAGI (reference sequence). Deletions cut 6 bases from V and 2 bases from J, with 7 bases between.